One sample yielded the 14 T cell receptor beta chains listed below, sequenced in a study of blood T cell repertoires in COVID-19. The data were produced by immunoSEQ multiplex PCR, yet TCRdb's version contains in-frame clones alone and is incomplete. This table has around 470,000 clones, approximately 92% appearing once. Source material: peripheral blood. The origin of the receptors is a man aged 18 to 30 with COVID-19, enrolled during active disease.

The chain has TRBV12-3 or TRBV12-4 and TRBJ2-7; a weak D match, TRBD1 (5 bases). V shed 1 base and J shed 6 bases, with 7 bases lying between them. The CDR3 is 12 residues long. DNA for the CDR3: TGTGCCAGCAGTTTAGGGGGCAGCGAGCAGTACTTC. It specifies CASSLGGSEQYF.

The rearrangement links TRBV3-1 (or the pseudogene TRBV3-2) to TRBJ2-5; D is possibly TRBD1 (6 bases). CDR3 size: 15 residues. Germline V gene data show CDR1 as LGHDT and CDR2 as YNNKEL (reference sequence). V gave up 4 bases and J gave up 5 bases, with 17 bases separating them. DNA of the CDR3: TGTGCCAGCAGCCTCCCAAGCCAGGGGTATGAGACCCAGTACTTC. It translates to CASSLPSQGYETQYF.

The chain carries TRBV3-1 (or the pseudogene TRBV3-2) and TRBJ1-1; D not certain. Deletions cut 7 bases from V and 1 base from J, with 16 bases between. CDR1 is LGHDT and CDR2 is YNNKEL in the germline V gene (reference sequence). The CDR3 has 15 residues. The CDR3 spells CASTKLTLENTEAFF. Here the CDR3 DNA reads TGTGCCAGCACAAAACTCACCCTAGAGAACACTGAAGCTTTCTTT.

The rearrangement joins TRBV5-4 to TRBJ1-3; 10 positions agree with TRBD1. In germline, CDR1 is SGHNT, CDR2 YYREEE (reference sequence). The CDR3 consists of 16 residues. Unmatched junction bases numbered 6, after V lost 4 bases and J lost 2 bases. The CDR3 nucleotides are TGTGCCAGCAGCCATGGGACAGGGGACCCTGGAAACACCATATATTTT. It codes for CASSHGTGDPGNTIYF.

The table lists this clone with a few counts. The V call is TRBV24-1, the J call TRBJ2-7; possibly TRBD2 for D (6 bases). Germline CDR1 KGHDR, CDR2 SFDVKD. Trimming pared 5 bases from V and 10 bases from J, leaving 14 bases between. The CDR3 extends over 12 amino acids. The CDR3 protein is CATSAHRDFQYF. In DNA form, the CDR3 reads TGTGCCACCAGTGCCCACCGGGACTTCCAGTACTTC.

The chain is built from TRBV19 and TRBJ1-4; no clear D. Per germline, CDR1 LNHDA and CDR2 SQIVND (reference sequence). Trimming removed 1 base from V and 4 bases from J, with 10 bases in between. The CDR3 is made up of 15 amino acids. The CDR3 region is CASSIGRGSNEKLFF. For the CDR3, the DNA is TGTGCCAGTAGTATAGGTAGAGGTAGTAATGAAAAACTGTTTTTT. The full variable domain, with the rest looked up from reference TRBV19 and TRBJ1-4, is DGGITQSPKYLFRKEGQNVTLSCEQNLNHDAMYWYRQDPGQGLRLIYYSQIVNDFQKGDIAEGYSVSREKKESFPLTVTSAQKNPTAFYLCASSIGRGSNEKLFFGSGTQLSVL.

The chain has TRBV5-1 and TRBJ2-2; no clear D gene. The germline V and J ends were trimmed by 4 bases and 4 bases, with 14 bases remaining between them. The CDR3 extends over 15 amino acids. The germline CDR1 and CDR2 sequences are SGHRS and YFSETQ. The CDR3, as DNA: TGCGCCAGCAGCCCCGGCCAGCCGGGCACCGGGGAGCTGTTTTTT. Protein: CASSPGQPGTGELFF.

This sequence joins TRBV2 and TRBJ2-6; D possibly corresponds to TRBD1 (6 bases). The germline V gene has CDR1 SNHLY and CDR2 FYNNEI. This CDR3 is built from 15 residues. Trimming cost V 3 bases and J 0 bases, with 6 bases left between them. DNA for the CDR3: TGTGCCAGCAGTGACAGGGGCTCTGGGGCCAACGTCCTGACTTTC. Its translation is CASSDRGSGANVLTF. Full variable domain (rest looked up from reference TRBV2 and TRBJ2-6): EPEVTQTPSHQVTQMGQEVILRCVPISNHLYFYWYRQILGQKVEFLVSFYNNEISEKSEIFDDQFSVERPDGSNFTLKIRSTKLEDSAMYFCASSDRGSGANVLTFGAGSRLTVL.

The genes are TRBV12-2 and TRBJ2-5; whether TRBD1, the table's D call, matches the DNA was not checked. TRBV12-2 corresponds to a pseudogene. This CDR3 spans 15 amino acids. In nucleotides, the CDR3 is TGTGCAAGTCGCTCGACACAGGGGAACCAAGAGACCCAGTACTTC. It is translated as CASRSTQGNQETQYF.

The V call is TRBV27, the J call TRBJ2-7, with TRBD1 identical over 11 bases. There are 15 residues in the CDR3. The V gene's germline CDR1 is MNHEY and CDR2 SMNVEV (reference sequence). The V segment lost 4 bases and the J segment 3 bases; nucleotides outside the gene matches: 5. The CDR3 region is CASSYGQGAHYEQYF. The CDR3 DNA is TGTGCCAGCAGTTACGGACAGGGGGCGCACTACGAGCAGTACTTC.

The chain links TRBV23-1 to TRBJ1-2; D uncertain. TRBV23-1 is classed as an ORF, of uncertain function. Trimming left V 9 bases short and J 5 bases short, with 19 bases between. The CDR3 is 14 residues long. CDR3 bases: TGCGCCAGTTTCGGGAAGGACGGGAGATATGGCTACACCTTC. The encoded protein is CASFGKDGRYGYTF.

The chain carries TRBV5-1 and TRBJ2-7; 8 nucleotides agree with TRBD1. Unmatched junction bases numbered 18, after V lost 1 base and J lost 6 bases. CDR1 is SGHRS, CDR2 YFSETQ, per germline. There are 18 residues in the CDR3. The CDR3 region is CASSLLALGTGSGTEQYF. The DNA of the CDR3 is TGCGCCAGCAGCTTGTTAGCTCTCGGGACAGGATCGGGGACCGAGCAGTACTTC.

This clone is a singleton in its sample. This chain joins TRBV6-6 and TRBJ1-2, with D possibly matching TRBD1 (6 bases). Germline lookup yields CDR1 MNHNY and CDR2 SVGAGI (reference sequence). V lost 0 bases, J lost 9 bases, and 17 bases lay in between. This CDR3 comprises 15 residues. CDR3 DNA sequence: TGTGCCAGCAGTTACTCCCTGGACAGAGGCCAGAGCTACACCTTC. As protein: CASSYSLDRGQSYTF.

The count of this clone is one. The chain has TRBV5-1 and TRBJ2-1, with 10 bases that match TRBD2. J lost 5 bases, V lost 4 bases, and 9 bases had no gene match. Germline loops: CDR1 SGHRS, CDR2 YFSETQ. This CDR3 region has 16 residues. The DNA for the CDR3 is TGCGCCAGCAGCGTTACTAGCGGGACCCAAAACAATGAGCAGTTCTTC. Amino acid sequence: CASSVTSGTQNNEQFF.